This is a list of T cell receptor beta chains from one sample in a study of T cells in Graves' hyperthyroidism and ophthalmopathy. MiXCR, applied by TCRdb to the multiplex PCR reads, yields one record per CDR3 protein. The sample lists about 99,000 distinct CDR3 sequences, about half occurring once. The sequenced sample consisted of blood. The receptors derive from a man aged 40-50 years with Graves' hyperthyroidism. Each CDR3 is given with its conserved first and last residue. D genes are given only for firm matches. Clone sizes are given selectively: once, few, many, or a class where the clone is expanded.

J	V	D	size	CDR3	DNA
TRBJ2-7	TRBV5-4	NA	NA	CASSFSGTNYEQYF	TGTGCCAGCAGCTTCAGCGGGACAAACTACGAGCAGTACTTC
TRBJ2-1	TRBV7-9	TRBD1	NA	CASGDETGGMNTEQFF	TGTGCCAGCGGTGACGAGACAGGGGGCATGAACACTGAGCAGTTCTTC
TRBJ2-3	TRBV7-2	NA	many	CASSPRDRFTDTQYF	TGTGCCAGCAGCCCCCGAGACAGATTCACAGATACGCAGTATTTT
TRBJ1-6	TRBV27	NA	few	CASSLNRAVGTLGSPLHF	TGTGCCAGCAGTTTAAACAGGGCTGTCGGCACGTTGGGTTCACCCCTCCACTTT
TRBJ1-1	TRBV12-3/TRBV12-4	TRBD1	many	CASRGQGITEAFF	TGTGCCAGCAGAGGACAGGGGATTACTGAAGCTTTCTTT
TRBJ2-2	TRBV7-9	NA	once	CASSTGTDNTGELFF	TGTGCCAGCAGCACTGGGACGGATAACACCGGGGAGCTGTTTTTT
TRBJ2-5	TRBV5-1	TRBD2	NA	CASSPGLAGGGETQYF	TGCGCCAGCAGCCCGGGACTAGCGGGAGGGGGAGAGACCCAGTACTTC
TRBJ2-3	TRBV5-4	NA	many	CASSSPTRSTDTQYF	TGTGCCAGCAGCTCGCCGACTAGAAGCACAGATACGCAGTATTTT
TRBJ2-2	TRBV2	NA	NA	CASSLMGDTGELFF	TGTGCCAGCAGTTTAATGGGGGACACCGGGGAGCTGTTTTTT
TRBJ2-7	TRBV5-8	TRBD2	many	CASSPTGTSGAYEQYF	TGTGCCAGCAGCCCCACGGGGACTAGCGGGGCCTACGAGCAGTACTTC
TRBJ2-1	TRBV10-3	NA	many	CAISGQVIYNEQFF	TGTGCCATCAGTGGGCAGGTAATCTACAATGAGCAGTTCTTC
TRBJ1-5	TRBV11-2	TRBD1	NA	CASSLVGTAHQPQHF	TGTGCCAGCAGCTTAGTGGGGACAGCGCATCAGCCCCAGCATTTT
TRBJ2-2	TRBV5-1	NA	NA	CASSLTGMNTGELFF	TGCGCCAGCAGCTTGACAGGGATGAACACCGGGGAGCTGTTTTTT
TRBJ2-2	TRBV12-5	NA	many	CASGLGPGELFF	TGTGCTAGTGGCTTGGGACCCGGGGAGCTGTTTTTT
TRBJ1-1	TRBV5-5	NA	few	CASRQMMNTEAFF	TGTGCCAGCCGCCAAATGATGAACACTGAAGCTTTCTTT
TRBJ1-5	TRBV20-1	NA	many	CSASTGRVQPQHF	TGCAGTGCTTCTACAGGGAGGGTTCAGCCCCAGCATTTT
TRBJ2-1	TRBV9	TRBD2	few	CASSVTSGSSYNEQLF	TGTGCCAGCAGCGTAACCAGCGGGAGCTCCTACAATGAGCAGCTCTTC
TRBJ1-4	TRBV6-5	NA	many	CASSRTWDEKLFF	TGTGCCAGCAGTAGGACCTGGGACGAAAAACTGTTTTTT
TRBJ1-1	TRBV6-1	NA	many	CASSYRAKNTEAFF	TGTGCCAGCAGTTACAGGGCTAAGAACACTGAAGCTTTCTTT
TRBJ2-5	TRBV3-1	TRBD1	many	CASSHHRGQETQYF	TGTGCCAGCAGCCATCACAGGGGGCAAGAGACCCAGTACTTC
TRBJ2-1	TRBV6-4	TRBD2	many	CASTKSGGAVNEQFF	TGTGCCAGCACCAAAAGCGGGGGGGCGGTCAATGAGCAGTTCTTC
TRBJ2-3	TRBV7-8	NA	many	CASSFSRTDTQYF	TGTGCCAGCAGCTTTTCTCGCACAGATACGCAGTATTTT
TRBJ2-4	TRBV20-1	NA	NA	CSARGGDLLAKNSQYF	TGCAGTGCTAGAGGAGGGGATCTCCTTGCCAAAAACAGTCAGTACTTC